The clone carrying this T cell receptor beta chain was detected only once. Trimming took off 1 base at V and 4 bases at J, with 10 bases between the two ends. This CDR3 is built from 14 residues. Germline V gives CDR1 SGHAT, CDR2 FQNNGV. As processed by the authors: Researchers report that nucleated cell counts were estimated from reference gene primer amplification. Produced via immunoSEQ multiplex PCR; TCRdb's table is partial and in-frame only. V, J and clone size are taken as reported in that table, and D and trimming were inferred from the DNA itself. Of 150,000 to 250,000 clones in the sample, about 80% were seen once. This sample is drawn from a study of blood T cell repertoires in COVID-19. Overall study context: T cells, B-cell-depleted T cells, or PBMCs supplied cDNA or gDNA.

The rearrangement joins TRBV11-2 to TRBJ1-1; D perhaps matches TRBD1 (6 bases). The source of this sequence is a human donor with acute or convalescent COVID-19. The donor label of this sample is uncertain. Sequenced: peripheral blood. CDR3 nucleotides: TGTGCCAGCAGCTTAGGCATAGGGGGCACTGAAGCTTTCTTT. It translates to CASSLGIGGTEAFF.